The 32 T cell receptor beta chains in this list originate from one sample, sequenced in a study of CD8+ T cells in alopecia areata. Pooled cutaneous lymph node cells were sorted using CD4, CD8alpha, NKG2D, NKG2ACE and other markers. RNA was isolated and reverse transcribed to cDNA, the sequencing template. Here immunoSEQ multiplex PCR was the method, and the copy in TCRdb shows in-frame clones only, minus some. The sample was found to contain over 250,000 clones, and every one recurs. Sequencing was done on a sample of CD4+ T cells sorted from a lymph node. These receptors were obtained from a C3H/HeJ mouse with alopecia areata. As its MHC haplotype, the strain has H2-k.

Concerning this clone: Genes and germline are mouse. The read ends 4 residues early relative to the CDR3; the germline J gene fills the gap. This chain joins TRBV13-1 and TRBJ2-1, with 9 nucleotides matching TRBD1. The CDR3 loop spans 15 amino acids. Germline CDR1 is NSHNY and CDR2 is SYGAGN. J gave up 4 bases and V 1 base, and 3 bases lay outside the gene matches. The covered CDR3 bases are TGTGCCAGCAGTGATACGGGACAGGGTTATGCT. Protein sequence: CASSDTGQGYA. In full, the CDR3 is CASSDTGQGYAEQFF.

Concerning this clone itself: Mouse names are used for the genes. The read terminates 4 residues ahead of where the CDR3 ends, so the germline J gene completes it. This sequence joins TRBV1 and TRBJ2-3; TRBD1 is a possible D gene (6 bases). The ends were cut back, 1 base at V and 4 bases at J, with 9 bases in the middle. This CDR3 comprises 14 residues. CDR1 and CDR2 (germline): NSQYPW, LRSPGD (reference sequence). The CDR3 bases that were read are TGCACCTGCAGTGCAGCCGGGACAACAGAA. Translated, it gives CTCSAAGTTE. The entire CDR3 protein is CTCSAAGTTETLYF.

This clone was recorded a few times. Gene names denote mouse genes. The read falls 4 residues short of the CDR3 end, and the missing part is taken from the germline J gene. This chain joins TRBV13-1 and TRBJ2-2, with D possibly TRBD2 on 7 matching bases. CDR3 length: 15 residues. Germline CDR1 NSHNY, CDR2 SYGAGN. Trimming left V 2 bases short and J 1 base short, with 9 bases between. The CDR3 bases that were read are TGTGCCAGCAGTGAAGGGGGGGTAAACACCGGG. This codes for CASSEGGVNTG. In full, the CDR3 reads CASSEGGVNTGQLYF.

About this clone: Genes and germline come from the mouse. The CDR3 end lies 4 residues beyond the end of the read and is filled in from the germline J gene. The genes are TRBV13-1 and TRBJ2-1, with 12 positions matching TRBD1. Germline V CDR1 and CDR2: NSHNY, SYGAGN. The CDR3 sequence is 14 residues long. CDR3 DNA (partial): TGTGCCAGCACCCGGGACAGGGGGCGGGCT. Amino acids: CASTRDRGRA. The whole CDR3 reads CASTRDRGRAEQFF.

This clone was seen a handful of times. Gene names follow the mouse nomenclature. The read ends 4 residues before the CDR3 terminus; that terminus is restored from the germline J gene. The genes are TRBV1 and TRBJ1-1; 9 bases agree with TRBD1. The CDR3 spans 14 residues. CDR1 NSQYPW and CDR2 LRSPGD come from the germline V gene (reference sequence). The part of the CDR3 DNA that was read is TGCACCTGCAGTGCAGATCACAGGGGGCGA. Encoded protein: CTCSADHRGR. The full CDR3 protein reads CTCSADHRGREVFF.

About this clone: The gene names here belong to mouse. The read is 4 residues too short to cover the CDR3 end, so that end is filled in from the germline J gene. The genes are TRBV4 and TRBJ2-2; TRBD1 matches at 9 bases. Unmatched junction bases numbered 3, after V lost 5 bases and J lost 2 bases. This CDR3 is 15 amino acids long. Germline CDR1 LGHDT, CDR2 YNNKQL (reference sequence). CDR3 DNA (partial): TGTGCCAGCAGCCCCGGGACAGGGAACACCGGG. Amino acids: CASSPGTGNTG. The complete CDR3 sequence is CASSPGTGNTGQLYF.

This clone was counted at least ten times. The gene names given are mouse names. The DNA ends 4 residues before the CDR3 does, and the rest of the CDR3 is filled in from the germline J gene. The chain uses TRBV16 and TRBJ1-2, with 7 bases matching TRBD1. Losses at the gene ends were 0 bases for V and 1 base for J; bases not matched to a gene: 5. The CDR3 is 16 residues long. Germline-derived CDR1 and CDR2 are SGHSA and FRNQAP. CDR3 sequence: CASSLEKRDRNSDYTF. CDR3 DNA (partial): TGTGCAAGCAGCTTAGAAAAACGGGACAGAAACTCC.

This clone was counted a few times. Mouse names are used for the genes. Coverage ceases 4 residues before the CDR3 finishes, and the germline J gene fills in the end. At the DNA level, this CDR3 is encoded by other sequences in the same sample as well. V and J are TRBV1 and TRBJ2-7; TRBD1 aligns across 7 bases. Trimming at V came to 4 bases and at J to 0 bases, leaving 3 bases not matched to a gene. This CDR3 has 14 amino acids. The germline V gene has CDR1 NSQYPW and CDR2 LRSPGD (reference sequence). The sequenced part of the CDR3 DNA is TGCACCTGCAGTGGGGGACAGAGCTCCTAT. Translating gives CTCSGGQSSY. The whole CDR3 sequence reads CTCSGGQSSYEQYF.

There are a few counts of this clone. Mouse gene names apply. The DNA ends 4 residues before the CDR3 does, and the rest of the CDR3 is filled in from the germline J gene. This chain connects TRBV12-1 to TRBJ2-1; 8 bases line up with TRBD2. V gave up 1 base and J gave up 2 bases; unmatched junction bases: 3. Germline V gives CDR1 SGHSN, CDR2 HYEKVE. The CDR3 is 15 residues long. CDR3 bases read: TGTGCCAGCTCTCTAAAACTGGGGGACTATGCT. Translating it yields CASSLKLGDYA. The full CDR3 protein reads CASSLKLGDYAEQFF.

This clone turned up a few times. The listed genes are named as in mouse. The CDR3 end is not reached by the read, which stops 4 residues before it; the germline J gene fills it in. The chain uses TRBV14 and TRBJ2-5, with no clear D. The CDR3 has 14 residues. The germline V and J ends were trimmed by 2 bases and 3 bases, with 10 bases remaining between them. Germline CDR1 reads SGHDT; CDR2 reads FRDEAV. CDR3 amino acids: CASSLEQIQDTQYF. The CDR3 bases that were read are TGTGCCAGCAGTTTAGAACAGATACAAGAC.

This clone was seen only a few times. Genes here carry mouse names. The read finishes 4 residues shy of the CDR3 end, and the germline J gene is used to complete it. V and J are TRBV13-1 and TRBJ2-3; TRBD1 matches 10 bases. CDR1 and CDR2 (germline): NSHNY, SYGAGN. This CDR3 is built from 16 residues. Trimming at V came to 3 bases and at J to 3 bases, leaving 7 bases not matched to a gene. The covered CDR3 bases are TGTGCCAGCAGTGGGCCCCGGGACAGGGGCGCAGAA. As protein: CASSGPRDRGAE. The whole CDR3 protein reads CASSGPRDRGAETLYF.

About this clone itself: The genes are named according to mouse. The read ends 4 residues shy of where the CDR3 ends; the end is completed using the germline J gene. The genes are TRBV13-3 and TRBJ2-1; 7 bases align to TRBD1. CDR1 is NNHDY, CDR2 SYVADS, per germline. This CDR3 region has 13 residues. The CDR3 region is CASSGDRGAEQFF. CDR3 DNA, as far as it was read: TGTGCCAGCAGCGGGGACAGAGGCGCT.

This clone was observed a handful of times. Gene names are mouse gene names. The read terminates 4 residues ahead of where the CDR3 ends, so the germline J gene completes it. The chain uses TRBV13-1 and TRBJ2-1, with 8 bases identical to TRBD1. The CDR3 length is 15 residues. After removal of 0 bases from V and 5 bases from J, the junction contained 4 bases not matched to a gene. The germline V gene has CDR1 NSHNY and CDR2 SYGAGN. CDR3 DNA (partial): TGTGCCAGCAGTGATGCAGGGGGCGGGGATGCT. As protein: CASSDAGGGDA. The complete CDR3 protein is CASSDAGGGDAEQFF.

This clone was seen only a few times. The listed genes are named as in mouse. The read terminates 3 residues before the CDR3 end, so the remaining end is supplied by the germline J gene. This sample also contains other DNA sequences that code for the same CDR3. The rearrangement links TRBV13-3 to TRBJ1-6, with 7 bases fitting TRBD1. TRBJ1-6 is an open reading frame, and its role is uncertain. There are 14 residues in the CDR3. Germline V gene sequence: CDR1 NNHDY, CDR2 SYVADS. J gave up 8 bases and V 1 base, and 3 bases lay outside the gene matches. The CDR3 here is CASSDRGRDSPLYF. The sequenced part of the CDR3 DNA is TGTGCCAGCAGTGATAGGGGGCGGGATTCGCCC.

This clone was counted a few times. Gene and germline names: mouse. The read stops 4 residues short of the end of the CDR3; the missing end is completed from the germline J gene. The V call is TRBV1, the J call TRBJ1-2; TRBD1 matches at 7 bases. V lost 3 bases, J lost 2 bases, and 6 bases stayed unmatched. The CDR3 length is 15 residues. Germline V gives CDR1 NSQYPW, CDR2 LRSPGD (reference sequence). The sequenced CDR3 bases are TGCACCTGCAGTGCTCTCACAGGGGCGAACTCC. Encoded protein: CTCSALTGANS. The whole CDR3 sequence reads CTCSALTGANSDYTF.

This clone was seen more than once but under ten times. All gene names here are mouse names. From the germline J gene comes the end of the CDR3, since the read stops 4 residues before it. This specimen includes other DNA sequences encoding the same CDR3. The chain recombines TRBV1 with TRBJ2-5; a possible D gene is TRBD2 (6 bases). CDR1 and CDR2 (germline): NSQYPW, LRSPGD (reference sequence). The CDR3 is 13 residues long. CDR3 amino acids: CTCSAGGVDTQYF. CDR3 DNA, as far as it was read: TGCACCTGCAGTGCAGGGGGGGTGGAC.

Worth noting for this clone: Any gene name here is a mouse gene name. The sequenced fragment ends 4 residues before the CDR3 boundary, so the rest is inferred from the germline J gene. V gene TRBV13-2 combines with J gene TRBJ1-1; a possible D gene is TRBD1 (6 bases). The CDR3 is 13 residues long. Germline lookup yields CDR1 NNHNN and CDR2 SYGAGS (reference sequence). This CDR3 is CASGDVDRTEVFF. CDR3 DNA, as far as it was read: TGTGCCAGCGGTGATGTGGACAGAACA.

This clone turned up a few times. The genes are named according to mouse. The CDR3 end is not reached by the read, which stops 4 residues before it; the germline J gene fills it in. At the DNA level, this CDR3 is encoded by other sequences in the same sample as well. The chain has TRBV1 and TRBJ2-5, with D possibly being TRBD1 (5 bases). This CDR3 contains 13 residues. Trimming took off 4 bases at V and 2 bases at J, with 7 bases between the two ends. Germline V lookup: CDR1 NSQYPW, CDR2 LRSPGD (reference sequence). CDR3 sequence reads: CTCSGGVQDTQYF. The sequenced CDR3 bases are TGCACCTGCAGTGGAGGGGTCCAAGAC.

As to this clone: The listed genes are named as in mouse. The missing CDR3 end, 3 residues past where the read stops, is filled in from the germline J gene. The gene calls are TRBV1 and TRBJ1-6; possibly TRBD1 for D (6 bases). TRBJ1-6 is an ORF for which the function is uncertain. V lost 3 bases, J lost 7 bases, and 10 bases lay in between. The germline V gene encodes CDR1 NSQYPW and CDR2 LRSPGD (reference sequence). The CDR3 covers 14 residues. The CDR3 reads CTCSARDKNSPLYF. CDR3 DNA (partial): TGCACCTGCAGTGCCCGGGACAAAAATTCGCCC.

Worth noting for this clone: Germline and genes here are mouse. The read terminates 4 residues ahead of where the CDR3 ends, so the germline J gene completes it. The J gene is TRBJ2-5, the V gene TRBV13-1; 10 bases are shared with TRBD2. Germline V gene lookup returns CDR1 NSHNY and CDR2 SYGAGN. CDR3 size: 14 residues. CDR3 DNA, as far as it was read: TGTGCCAGCAGTCTGGGGGGGCTCGGGGAC. Translation: CASSLGGLGD. The full CDR3 sequence reads CASSLGGLGDTQYF.

Details on this clone: Germline and genes: mouse. Coverage ceases 4 residues before the CDR3 finishes, and the germline J gene fills in the end. V is TRBV3 and J is TRBJ2-5, with 7 bases fitting TRBD2. Germline CDR1 reads SNHLY; CDR2 reads FYNGKV (reference sequence). The CDR3 is 14 amino acids. CDR3 bases read: TGTGCCAGCAACCACGGGGGGGGTGAAGAC. It translates to CASNHGGGED. From start to end, the CDR3 is CASNHGGGEDTQYF.

This clone was seen only a few times. The listed genes are named as in mouse. Read data end 4 residues before the CDR3 end; the end is taken from the germline J gene. The rearrangement links TRBV21 to TRBJ2-7; no clear D. TRBV21 counts as an open reading frame of uncertain function. V lost 3 bases and J 0 bases, leaving 9 bases between the germline ends. The CDR3 is 14 amino acids. The CDR3 here is CASSHKGPSYEQYF. Partial CDR3 DNA: TGTGCTAGCAGTCACAAGGGTCCCTCCTAT.

A note on this clone: Gene names and germline refer to mouse. CDR3 sequence: CAWSLGDNSAETLYF. The part of the CDR3 DNA that was read is TGTGCCTGGAGTCTAGGGGACAATAGTGCAGAA. The V call is TRBV31, the J call TRBJ2-3; D possibly corresponds to TRBD1 (6 bases). The CDR3 end lies 4 residues beyond the end of the read and is filled in from the germline J gene. CDR1 and CDR2 (germline): GKSSPN, SITVG. V lost 0 bases to trimming and J lost 0 bases, with 10 bases between them. The CDR3 extends over 15 amino acids.

This clone was picked up a small number of times. The germline and genes are mouse ones. The read terminates 4 residues before the CDR3 end, so the remaining end is supplied by the germline J gene. This chain joins TRBV19 and TRBJ2-1; D is unclear. The CDR3 extends over 11 amino acids. Trimming took 4 bases from V and 5 from J, leaving 4 bases between them. CDR1 and CDR2 from the germline V gene are FNHDT and SITEND (reference sequence). The chain's CDR3 is CASSQDAEQFF. CDR3 DNA (partial): TGTGCCAGCAGTCAAGATGCT.

Of note for this clone: Gene names and germline match the mouse. The read ends 4 residues early relative to the CDR3; the germline J gene fills the gap. V and J are TRBV13-1 and TRBJ1-2, with 8 nucleotides matching TRBD1. V lost 1 base, J lost 3 bases, and 5 bases stayed unmatched. The CDR3 is 15 amino acids. Looked up from germline, CDR1 is NSHNY and CDR2 is SYGAGN. The CDR3 reads CASSDSAGGDSDYTF. CDR3 DNA (partial): TGTGCCAGCAGTGATTCGGCAGGGGGCGACTCC.

As concerns this clone: Mouse gene names and germline throughout. The CDR3 end lies 4 residues beyond the end of the read and is filled in from the germline J gene. V is TRBV1 and J is TRBJ2-1, with 12 positions matching TRBD2. The germline V gene encodes CDR1 NSQYPW and CDR2 LRSPGD (reference sequence). CDR3 size: 15 residues. The CDR3 here is CTCSAAGTGGTEQFF. The DNA read from the CDR3 is TGCACCTGCAGTGCAGCCGGGACTGGGGGGACT.

This clone was found a few times. Mouse germline and gene names are used. Here the CDR3 reads CASSIRDWVYAEQFF. The part of the CDR3 DNA that was read is TGTGCCAGCAGTATTAGGGACTGGGTCTATGCT. J is TRBJ2-1 and V is TRBV19, with 9 nucleotides matching TRBD2. The read ends 4 residues shy of where the CDR3 ends; the end is completed using the germline J gene. Germline values: CDR1 FNHDT, CDR2 SITEND (reference sequence). J lost 3 bases, V lost 2 bases, and 3 bases had no gene match. The length of the CDR3 is 15 residues.

About this clone: Genes here carry mouse names. The read gets to within 4 residues of the CDR3 end, and the germline J gene fills in the rest. V is TRBV13-2 and J is TRBJ2-2, with a possible D match to TRBD1 (6 bases). Germline V gene sequence: CDR1 NNHNN, CDR2 SYGAGS (reference sequence). Trimming shortened V by 0 bases and J by 0 bases, and 9 bases separated the two germline ends. The CDR3 has 16 residues. CDR3 DNA (partial): TGTGCCAGCGGTGATGGGGACACCACAAACACCGGG. It specifies CASGDGDTTNTG. The entire CDR3 is CASGDGDTTNTGQLYF.

About this clone itself: Gene labels here are mouse ones. From the germline J gene comes the end of the CDR3, since the read stops 4 residues before it. The chain couples TRBV5 to TRBJ2-2, with D unresolved. Germline V gene lookup returns CDR1 LGHNA and CDR2 YNLKQL (reference sequence). The V end lost 0 bases, the J end lost 0 bases, and 5 bases lay between the germline ends. The CDR3 is made up of 15 amino acids. CDR3 DNA (partial): TGTGCCAGCAGCCAAGAGAAGGCAAACACCGGG. Translation: CASSQEKANTG. The CDR3 in full is CASSQEKANTGQLYF.

On this clone itself: Here the gene names and germline are mouse. The CDR3 end lies 4 residues beyond the end of the read and is filled in from the germline J gene. This sequence joins TRBV31 and TRBJ2-3, with TRBD2 as a possible D gene (7 bases). Germline assignment: CDR1 GKSSPN and CDR2 SITVG. The V end was cut by 3 bases, the J end by 0 bases, with 13 bases between. The CDR3 has 15 residues. CDR3 protein: CAWSKGGTSAETLYF. The sequenced part of the CDR3 DNA is TGTGCCTGGAGCAAGGGGGGGACTAGTGCAGAA.

Details on this clone: Gene names denote mouse genes. CDR3 bases read: TGCACCTGCAGTGCAGATCCAAGGTATAGTGCAGAA. It is translated as CTCSADPRYSAE. The entire CDR3 protein is CTCSADPRYSAETLYF. This chain uses TRBV1 with TRBJ2-3, with D uncertain. The read comes to an end 4 residues before the CDR3 does, leaving the germline J gene to fill in the end. The germline V gene encodes CDR1 NSQYPW and CDR2 LRSPGD (reference sequence). V was pared by 0 bases and J by 0 bases, with 10 bases between. The CDR3 sequence is 16 residues long.

Comments on this clone: Here the gene names and germline are mouse. The CDR3 is cut off 4 residues early in the read; its end comes from the germline J gene. This chain links TRBV14 with TRBJ2-5, with D possibly TRBD1 on 5 matching bases. V was trimmed by 1 base and J by 1 base, leaving 7 bases between them. The CDR3 is 14 amino acids. CDR1 and CDR2 (germline): SGHDT, FRDEAV. The CDR3 region is CASSFAGHQDTQYF. The part of the CDR3 DNA that was read is TGTGCCAGCAGTTTCGCAGGGCACCAAGAC.